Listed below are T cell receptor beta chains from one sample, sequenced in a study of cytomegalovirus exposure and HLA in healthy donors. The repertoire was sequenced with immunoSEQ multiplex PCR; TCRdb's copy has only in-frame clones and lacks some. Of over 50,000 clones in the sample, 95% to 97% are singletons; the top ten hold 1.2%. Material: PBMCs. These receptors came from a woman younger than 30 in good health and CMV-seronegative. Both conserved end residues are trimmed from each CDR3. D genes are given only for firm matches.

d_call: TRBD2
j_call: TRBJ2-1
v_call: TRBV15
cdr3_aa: ATSRAMGLAGTWSYNEQF

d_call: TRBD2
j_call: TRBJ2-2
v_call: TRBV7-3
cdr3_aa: ASSWPAGGVTGELF

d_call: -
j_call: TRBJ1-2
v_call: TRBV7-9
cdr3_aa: ASSPQGGPANYGYT

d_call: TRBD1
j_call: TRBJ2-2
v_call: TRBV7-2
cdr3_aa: ASSSNRGPHTGELF

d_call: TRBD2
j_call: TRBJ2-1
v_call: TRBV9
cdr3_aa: ASSRGDPAYNEQF

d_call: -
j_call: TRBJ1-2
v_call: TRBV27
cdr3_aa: ASSFLLGPGGYT

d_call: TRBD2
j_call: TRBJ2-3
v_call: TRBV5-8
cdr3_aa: ASSRTSTSHPSTDTQY

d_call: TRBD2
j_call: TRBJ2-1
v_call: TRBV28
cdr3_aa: ASSPSGRKYNEQF

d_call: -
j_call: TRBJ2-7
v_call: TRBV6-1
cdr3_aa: ASSEAWTRYYEQY

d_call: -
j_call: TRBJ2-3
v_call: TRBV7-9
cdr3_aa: ASSPSSDTQY

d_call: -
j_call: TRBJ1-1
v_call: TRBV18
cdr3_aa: ASSLQGESTEAF

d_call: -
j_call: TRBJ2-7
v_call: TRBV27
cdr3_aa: ASSYGASSYEQY

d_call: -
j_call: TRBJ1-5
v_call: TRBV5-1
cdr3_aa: ASSPDGRNQPQH

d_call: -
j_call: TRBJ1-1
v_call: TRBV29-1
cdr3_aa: SVVRVLNTEAF

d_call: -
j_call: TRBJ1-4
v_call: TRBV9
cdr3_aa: ASSVGPRLGDEKLF

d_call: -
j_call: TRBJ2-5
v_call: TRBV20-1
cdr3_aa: SARGETQY

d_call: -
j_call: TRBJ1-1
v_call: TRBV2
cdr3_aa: ASSRWTENTEAF

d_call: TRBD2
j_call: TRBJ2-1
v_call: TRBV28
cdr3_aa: ASSTGTSGYNEQF

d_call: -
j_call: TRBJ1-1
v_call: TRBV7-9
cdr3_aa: ASSLGGWTEAF

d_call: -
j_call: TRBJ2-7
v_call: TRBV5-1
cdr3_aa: ASSETGLRSYEQY

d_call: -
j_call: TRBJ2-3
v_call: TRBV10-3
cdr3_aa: AISELSSTDTQY

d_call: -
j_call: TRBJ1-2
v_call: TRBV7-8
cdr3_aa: ASSLIRGPRRNYGYT

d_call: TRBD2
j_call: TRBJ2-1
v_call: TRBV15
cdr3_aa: ATSRELAGGGEQF

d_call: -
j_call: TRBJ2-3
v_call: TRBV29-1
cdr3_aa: SVLRGGTDTQY

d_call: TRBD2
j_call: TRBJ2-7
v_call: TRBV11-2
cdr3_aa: ASSLVRGSYEQY

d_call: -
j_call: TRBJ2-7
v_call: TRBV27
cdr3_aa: ASRRTDPSYEQY

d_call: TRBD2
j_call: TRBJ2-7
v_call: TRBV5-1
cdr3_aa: ASSPTNLAGLDEQY

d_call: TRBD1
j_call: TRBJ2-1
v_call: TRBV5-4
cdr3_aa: ASGKQGSNNEQF

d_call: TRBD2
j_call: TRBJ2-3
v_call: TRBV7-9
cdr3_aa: ASSLILAASTDTQY

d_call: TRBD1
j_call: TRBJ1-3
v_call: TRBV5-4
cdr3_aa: ASSSGQGATIY

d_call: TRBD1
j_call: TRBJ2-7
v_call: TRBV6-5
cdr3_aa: ASSYSAGGDPYEQY

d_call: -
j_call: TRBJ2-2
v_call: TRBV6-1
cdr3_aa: ASGGWRTGELF

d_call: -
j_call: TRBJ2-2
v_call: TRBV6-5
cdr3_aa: ASSLWTGWTGELF

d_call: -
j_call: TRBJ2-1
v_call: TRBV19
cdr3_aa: ASSMARGRGGVNEQF

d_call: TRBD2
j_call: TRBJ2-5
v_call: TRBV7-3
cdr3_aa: ASSLTGTTQETQY

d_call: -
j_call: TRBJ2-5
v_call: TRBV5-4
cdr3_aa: ASSRGTAQETQY

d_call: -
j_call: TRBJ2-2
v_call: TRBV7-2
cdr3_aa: ASSSTPGGTGELF

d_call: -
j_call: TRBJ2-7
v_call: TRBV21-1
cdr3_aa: ASSSKILAGAYEQY

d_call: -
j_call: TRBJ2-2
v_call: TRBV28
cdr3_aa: ASSLYSRIRPGTGELF

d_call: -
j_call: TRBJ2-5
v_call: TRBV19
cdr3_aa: ASTLSPGNQETQY

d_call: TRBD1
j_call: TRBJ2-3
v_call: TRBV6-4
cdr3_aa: ASSDSTTGGDTQY

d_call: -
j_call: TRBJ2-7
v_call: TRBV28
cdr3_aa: ASSLQVGGLKYEQY

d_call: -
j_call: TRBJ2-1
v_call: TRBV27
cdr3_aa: ASRLGAPNNEQF

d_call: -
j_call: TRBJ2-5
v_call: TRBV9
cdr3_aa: ASSVTAGQETQY

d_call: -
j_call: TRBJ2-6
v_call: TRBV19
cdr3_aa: ASSIGAGWSGANVLT

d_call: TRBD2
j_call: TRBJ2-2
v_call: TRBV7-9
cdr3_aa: ASSPSGRANTGELF

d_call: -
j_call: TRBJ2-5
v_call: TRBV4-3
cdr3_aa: ASSQGLPGQRGTQY

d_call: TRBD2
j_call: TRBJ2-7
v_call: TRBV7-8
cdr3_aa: ASSQGPPGLAGDEQY

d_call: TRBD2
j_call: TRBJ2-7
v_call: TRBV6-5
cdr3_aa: ASSRTGTTLYEQY

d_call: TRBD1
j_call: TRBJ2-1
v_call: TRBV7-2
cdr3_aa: ASSLVGGQGGEQF

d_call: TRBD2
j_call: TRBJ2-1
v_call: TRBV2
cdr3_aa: ASSSPRLLAGDEQF

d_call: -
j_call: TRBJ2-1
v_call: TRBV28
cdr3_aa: ASTEGANNEQF

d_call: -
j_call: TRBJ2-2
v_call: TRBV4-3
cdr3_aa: ASSQSYSYTGELF

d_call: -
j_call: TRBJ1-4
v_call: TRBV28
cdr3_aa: ASSTPKGTNEKLF

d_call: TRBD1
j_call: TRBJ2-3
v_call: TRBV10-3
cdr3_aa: AIRPGQGADTQY